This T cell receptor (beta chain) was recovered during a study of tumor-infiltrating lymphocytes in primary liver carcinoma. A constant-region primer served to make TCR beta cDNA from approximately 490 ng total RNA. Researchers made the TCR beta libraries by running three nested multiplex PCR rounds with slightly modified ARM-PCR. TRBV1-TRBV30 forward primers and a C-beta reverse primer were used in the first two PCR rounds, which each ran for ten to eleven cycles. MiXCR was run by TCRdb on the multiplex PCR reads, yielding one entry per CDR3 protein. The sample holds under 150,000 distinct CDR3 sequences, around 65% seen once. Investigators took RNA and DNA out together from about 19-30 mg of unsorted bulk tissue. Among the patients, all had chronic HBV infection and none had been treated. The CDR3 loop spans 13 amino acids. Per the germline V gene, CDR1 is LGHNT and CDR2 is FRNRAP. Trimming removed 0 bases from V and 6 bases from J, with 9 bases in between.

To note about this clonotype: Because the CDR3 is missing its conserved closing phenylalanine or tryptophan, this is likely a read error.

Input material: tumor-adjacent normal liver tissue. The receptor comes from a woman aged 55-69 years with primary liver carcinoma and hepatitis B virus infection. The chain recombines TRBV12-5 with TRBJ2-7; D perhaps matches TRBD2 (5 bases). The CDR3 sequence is CASGLVLVGEQYL. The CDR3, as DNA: TGTGCTAGTGGTTTGGTACTAGTGGGCGAGCAGTACCTC.